The entry below gives a single TCR beta chain sequence along with its context. Its matching antigen is unknown. The CDR3 covers 14 residues. V lost 3 bases to trimming and J lost 10 bases; unmatched junction nucleotides: 10. Germline CDR1 is SGHNT and CDR2 is YYREEE (reference sequence). This specimen belongs to a study of cytomegalovirus exposure and HLA in healthy donors. General study points: Later findings reportedly placed an Asian-associated ancestry cluster below the approximately 630-donor mean for N-insertions.

13 Jbeta primers and 60 Vbeta primers were used for the PCR. Profiled with immunoSEQ multiplex PCR; TCRdb holds only in-frame clones, not every one. There are 110,000 to 150,000 clones in the sample; 75% to 80% occur only once, and about 1.8% lies in the top ten. The sequenced sample was PBMCs. This clonotype originated in a woman aged 25 to 39 in good health and CMV-seronegative. The V and J genes are TRBV5-4 and TRBJ1-2; 9 nucleotides agree with TRBD1. The CDR3 bases are TGTGCCAGCAGCTACGGGACAGGGTCGACTGACTACACCTTC. The encoded protein is CASSYGTGSTDYTF.